The 25 T cell receptor beta chains given below trace back to one sample, sequenced in a study of blood T cell repertoires in COVID-19. Method: immunoSEQ multiplex PCR; TCRdb's copy keeps in-frame clones and lacks some. The data show about 200,000 clones, about 83% seen once. The sample comprised peripheral blood. The origin of the receptors is a woman between 45 and 60 years old with active or convalescent COVID-19.

The J gene is TRBJ1-6, the V gene TRBV5-1; 10 bases are shared with TRBD1. Looked up from germline, CDR1 is SGHRS and CDR2 is YFSETQ. The CDR3 loop spans 19 amino acids. V lost 4 bases to trimming and J lost 2 bases; unmatched junction nucleotides: 12. CDR3 nucleotide sequence: TGCGCCAGCAGCCTAACACCCCGACAGGGGGCAACCTATAATTCACCCCTCCACTTT. It encodes CASSLTPRQGATYNSPLHF. Based on the CDR3 plus reference TRBV5-1 and TRBJ1-6, the full variable domain is KAGVTQTPRYLIKTRGQQVTLSCSPISGHRSVSWYQQTPGQGLQFLFEYFSETQRNKGNFPGRFSGRQFSNSRSEMNVSTLELGDSALYLCASSLTPRQGATYNSPLHFGNGTRLTVT.

This chain connects TRBV28 to TRBJ1-6; TRBD1 aligns across 9 bases. The V gene's germline CDR1 is MDHEN and CDR2 SYDVKM. The V segment lost 6 bases and the J segment 7 bases; nucleotides outside the gene matches: 7. This CDR3 is built from 15 residues. CDR3 loop: CASRAPGQGNSPLHF. As DNA, the CDR3 is TGTGCCAGCAGGGCCCCGGGACAGGGAAATTCACCCCTCCACTTT. Filled out from reference TRBV28 and TRBJ1-6, the complete variable domain reads DVKVTQSSRYLVKRTGEKVFLECVQDMDHENMFWYRQDPGLGLRLIYFSYDVKMKEKGDIPEGYSVSREKKERFSLILESASTNQTSMYLCASRAPGQGNSPLHFGNGTRLTVT.

The chain couples TRBV3-1 (or the pseudogene TRBV3-2) to TRBJ2-7; TRBD2 is a possible D gene (6 bases). Trimming pared 0 bases from V and 12 bases from J, leaving 12 bases between. Germline loops: CDR1 LGHDT, CDR2 YNNKEL (reference sequence). The CDR3 is made up of 12 amino acids. CDR3 in amino acids: CASSQDGAGPYF. For the CDR3, the DNA is TGTGCCAGCAGCCAAGATGGGGCGGGACCGTACTTC.

This chain links TRBV18 with TRBJ2-3; a possible D gene is TRBD2 (6 bases). The CDR3 totals 14 residues. The germline V and J ends were trimmed by 3 bases and 4 bases, with 11 bases remaining between them. Germline V gene lookup returns CDR1 KGHSH and CDR2 LQKENI. For the CDR3, the DNA is TGTGCCAGCTCACCTTGGGACTTTTCAGATACGCAGTATTTT. Residues: CASSPWDFSDTQYF.

This clone was observed a single time. The gene calls are TRBV11-2 and TRBJ2-3; D may be TRBD1 (5 bases). The germline CDR1 and CDR2 sequences are SGHAT and FQNNGV. This CDR3 is built from 17 residues. Deletions cut 5 bases from V and 0 bases from J, with 18 bases between. DNA of the CDR3: TGTGCCAGCAGCAGTCAAACAGGCTACACTAGCACAGATACGCAGTATTTT. Protein sequence: CASSSQTGYTSTDTQYF.

The chain links TRBV6-5 to TRBJ1-2, with D possibly matching TRBD1 (5 bases). Germline-derived CDR1 and CDR2 are MNHEY and SVGAGI. V was trimmed by 5 bases and J by 2 bases, leaving 9 bases between them. The CDR3 is made up of 13 amino acids. This CDR3 is CASSPTVNYGYTF. As DNA, the CDR3 is TGTGCCAGCAGTCCGACAGTCAACTATGGCTACACCTTC.

This clone has more than one count but fewer than ten. The chain has TRBV6-5 and TRBJ1-2; D unresolved. V shed 4 bases and J shed 0 bases, with 15 bases lying between them. The CDR3 sequence is 16 residues long. Germline values: CDR1 MNHEY, CDR2 SVGAGI. CDR3 region: CASSWRAASTNYGYTF. The DNA of the CDR3 is TGTGCCAGCAGTTGGCGGGCAGCCTCAACTAACTATGGCTACACCTTC.

The chain recombines TRBV5-1 with TRBJ1-2; the D is unclear. The V end was cut by 4 bases, the J end by 2 bases, with 9 bases between. Looked up from germline, CDR1 is SGHRS and CDR2 is YFSETQ. The CDR3 contains 13 residues. CDR3 in amino acids: CASSPTENYGYTF. CDR3 bases: TGCGCCAGCAGCCCTACAGAGAACTATGGCTACACCTTC.

The rearrangement links TRBV9 to TRBJ1-2; D unclear. CDR1 is SGDLS, CDR2 YYNGEE, per germline. This CDR3 has 16 residues. V was cut by 1 base and J by 1 base, with 14 bases left in between. DNA for the CDR3: TGTGCCAGCAGCGTAAGAGACGGCAGGCTTAACTATGGCTACACCTTC. Its protein product is CASSVRDGRLNYGYTF.

The chain carries TRBV2 and TRBJ2-2, with 13 bases lining up with TRBD2. In germline, CDR1 is SNHLY, CDR2 FYNNEI. With 7 bases clipped from V and 5 bases from J, the junction kept 4 bases outside the gene matches. The CDR3 loop spans 15 amino acids. The CDR3 DNA reads TGTGCCAGCAACCCGGGACTAGCGGGAACCGGGGAGCTGTTTTTT. Its translation: CASNPGLAGTGELFF. Full variable domain (remainder filled in from reference TRBV2 and TRBJ2-2): EPEVTQTPSHQVTQMGQEVILRCVPISNHLYFYWYRQILGQKVEFLVSFYNNEISEKSEIFDDQFSVERPDGSNFTLKIRSTKLEDSAMYFCASNPGLAGTGELFFGEGSRLTVL.

The V call is TRBV10-3, the J call TRBJ1-2, with 9 bases matching TRBD1. This CDR3 has 13 amino acids. Germline loops: CDR1 ENHRY, CDR2 SYGVKD. Germline trimming cut 10 bases from V and 8 bases from J; bases unmatched to any gene: 11. CDR3 residues: CATSGTGSGGYTF. CDR3 DNA sequence: TGTGCCACCTCCGGGACAGGGTCGGGAGGCTACACCTTC.

This chain connects TRBV4-1 to TRBJ1-1, with 11 bases lining up with TRBD1. Trimming took 3 bases from V and 5 from J; bases not matched to a gene: 14. The CDR3 runs to 18 residues. Looked up from germline, CDR1 is MGHRA and CDR2 is YSYEKL. The CDR3 DNA is TGCGCCAGCAGCCAGGCCGCCATTGGGACAGGGGGGCGAACTGAAGCTTTCTTT. Amino acid sequence: CASSQAAIGTGGRTEAFF.

The rearrangement uses TRBV10-1 and TRBJ1-4; the match to TRBD1 covers 8 bases. The germline gives CDR1 WNHNN, CDR2 SYGVQD (reference sequence). This CDR3 is 14 amino acids long. The V and J ends lost 5 bases and 5 bases, in that order; junction bases with no gene match: 4. In nucleotides, the CDR3 is TGCGCCAGCAGTTCAGGGGGCCTCAATGAAAAACTGTTTTTT. Its protein is CASSSGGLNEKLFF.

The chain has TRBV11-1 and TRBJ1-1; TRBD1 is a possible D gene (6 bases). CDR1 is SGHAT, CDR2 FQDESV, per germline (reference sequence). Trimming took 6 bases from V and 5 from J, leaving 13 bases between them. This CDR3 has 13 amino acids. In DNA form, the CDR3 reads TGTGCCAGCAGTCCAATCCAGGGGACTGAAGCTTTCTTT. Protein product: CASSPIQGTEAFF.

The gene calls are TRBV6-5 and TRBJ2-3; 9 bases align to TRBD2. V lost 6 bases and J lost 1; bases outside the gene matches: 5. The germline V gene has CDR1 MNHEY and CDR2 SVGAGI. The CDR3 runs to 15 residues. CDR3 sequence: CASRIAGAGTDTQYF. The DNA for the CDR3 is TGTGCCAGCAGGATAGCGGGGGCCGGCACAGATACGCAGTATTTT.

This clone appeared a single time. The chain has TRBV6-1 and TRBJ1-1; D not resolved. CDR1 and CDR2 (germline): MNHNS, SASEGT. This CDR3 has 11 amino acids. V lost 6 bases and J lost 8, with 10 bases in between. CDR3 residues: CASSSGIEAFF. The CDR3 DNA is TGTGCCAGCAGCTCCGGGATAGAAGCTTTCTTT.

CDR3 in DNA: TGTGCCAGCAGTGAGCAGGGGTCTATGAGCTCCTACAATGAGCAGTTCTTC. It specifies CASSEQGSMSSYNEQFF. J is TRBJ2-1 and V is TRBV2, with a possible D match to TRBD1 (6 bases). Per germline, CDR1 SNHLY and CDR2 FYNNEI. This CDR3 region has 17 residues. V lost 3 bases to trimming and J lost 0 bases, with 15 bases between them. The whole variable domain, filled in from reference TRBV2 and TRBJ2-1, reads EPEVTQTPSHQVTQMGQEVILRCVPISNHLYFYWYRQILGQKVEFLVSFYNNEISEKSEIFDDQFSVERPDGSNFTLKIRSTKLEDSAMYFCASSEQGSMSSYNEQFFGPGTRLTVL.

This chain connects TRBV2 to TRBJ2-2; 7 bases line up with TRBD1. Germline V CDR1 and CDR2: SNHLY, FYNNEI. Trimming cost V 6 bases and J 6 bases; bases outside gene matches: 10. CDR3 length equals 15 residues. The DNA for the CDR3 is TGTGCCAGCAGGTACCGGGACAGTGCATCCGGGGAGCTGTTTTTT. Its protein product is CASRYRDSASGELFF.

The chain recombines TRBV5-1 with TRBJ2-1, with D unresolved. V lost 5 bases and J 0 bases, leaving 12 bases between the germline ends. The CDR3 is 15 amino acids. Germline V CDR1 and CDR2: SGHRS, YFSETQ. In DNA form, the CDR3 reads TGCGCCAGCAGTTCTACCCTGAGCTCCTACAATGAGCAGTTCTTC. It is translated as CASSSTLSSYNEQFF.

This chain's CDR3 is CASSEQGTSGRYGELFF. As DNA, the CDR3 is TGTGCCAGCAGTGAGCAGGGGACTAGCGGGAGATACGGGGAGCTGTTTTTT. The rearrangement joins TRBV6-1 to TRBJ2-2; TRBD2 matches 14 bases. This CDR3 spans 17 amino acids. V dropped 3 bases and J dropped 7; count of bases not matched to a gene: 7. Germline values: CDR1 MNHNS, CDR2 SASEGT.

The chain uses TRBV7-2 and TRBJ2-3; no clear D. V was pared by 1 base and J by 4 bases, with 9 bases between. The CDR3 runs to 14 residues. CDR1 and CDR2 (germline): SGHTA, FQGNSA. The CDR3 DNA sequence: TGTGCCAGCAGCTTAGAGAGCTTCTCAGATACGCAGTATTTT. It translates to CASSLESFSDTQYF.

The CDR3 protein is CASSERGQSPLHF. CDR3 DNA: TGTGCCAGCAGTGAAAGGGGACAATCACCCCTCCACTTT. The chain carries TRBV2 and TRBJ1-6; tentative D call: TRBD1 (6 bases). This CDR3 has 13 amino acids. Looked up from germline, CDR1 is SNHLY and CDR2 is FYNNEI. V was trimmed by 2 bases and J by 10 bases, leaving 9 bases between them. The full variable domain, its missing parts supplied by reference TRBV2 and TRBJ1-6, is EPEVTQTPSHQVTQMGQEVILRCVPISNHLYFYWYRQILGQKVEFLVSFYNNEISEKSEIFDDQFSVERPDGSNFTLKIRSTKLEDSAMYFCASSERGQSPLHFGNGTRLTVT.

In DNA, the CDR3 is TGTGCCAGCGTCTGGGGGGGCGAGCAGTACGTC. This gives the protein CASVWGGEQYV. The chain carries TRBV7-6 and TRBJ2-7, with 7 bases aligning to TRBD2. Losses at the gene ends were 8 bases for V and 6 bases for J; bases not matched to a gene: 4. The CDR3 is 11 amino acids. Germline CDR1 reads SGHVS; CDR2 reads FNYEAQ.

The rearrangement links TRBV3-1 (or the pseudogene TRBV3-2) to TRBJ2-5; 10 bases agree with TRBD2. CDR3 length: 18 residues. V trimming: 4 bases; J trimming: 7 bases; junction bases outside the gene matches: 18. Germline V lookup: CDR1 LGHDT, CDR2 YNNKEL (reference sequence). The CDR3 is CASSRTSTGLAGEVTQYF. CDR3 bases: TGTGCCAGCAGCCGAACTTCAACGGGGCTAGCGGGGGAAGTGACCCAGTACTTC.

This chain joins TRBV24-1 and TRBJ1-2; 9 bases line up with TRBD1. V shed 5 bases and J 2 bases; nucleotides not matched to a gene: 11. CDR1 and CDR2 (germline): KGHDR, SFDVKD. This CDR3 has 17 residues. CDR3 sequence: CATSASRDREKNYGYTF. CDR3 sequence (DNA): TGTGCCACCAGTGCCTCCCGGGACAGGGAGAAGAACTATGGCTACACCTTC.